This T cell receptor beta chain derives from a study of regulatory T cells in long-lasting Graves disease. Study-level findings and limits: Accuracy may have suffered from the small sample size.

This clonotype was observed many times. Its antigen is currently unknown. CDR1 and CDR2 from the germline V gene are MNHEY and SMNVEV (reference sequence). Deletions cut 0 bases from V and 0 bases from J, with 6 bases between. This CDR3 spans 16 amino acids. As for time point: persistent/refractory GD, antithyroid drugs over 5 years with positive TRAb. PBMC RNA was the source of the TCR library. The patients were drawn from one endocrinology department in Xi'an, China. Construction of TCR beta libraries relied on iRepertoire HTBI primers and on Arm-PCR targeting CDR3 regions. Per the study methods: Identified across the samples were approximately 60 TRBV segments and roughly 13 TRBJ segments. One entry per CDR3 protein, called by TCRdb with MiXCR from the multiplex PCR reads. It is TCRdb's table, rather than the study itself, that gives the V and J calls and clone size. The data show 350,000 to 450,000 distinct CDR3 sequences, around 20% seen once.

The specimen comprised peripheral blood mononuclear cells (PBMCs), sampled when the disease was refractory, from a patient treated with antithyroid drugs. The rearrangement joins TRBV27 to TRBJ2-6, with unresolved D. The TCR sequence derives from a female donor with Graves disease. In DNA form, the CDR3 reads TGTGCCAGCAGTTTATCAGTGAGCTCTGGGGCCAACGTCCTGACTTTC. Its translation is CASSLSVSSGANVLTF. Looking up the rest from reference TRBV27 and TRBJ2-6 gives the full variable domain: EAQVTQNPRYLITVTGKKLTVTCSQNMNHEYMSWYRQDPGLGLRQIYYSMNVEVTDKGDVPEGYKVSRKEKRNFPLILESPSPNQTSLYFCASSLSVSSGANVLTFGAGSRLTVL.